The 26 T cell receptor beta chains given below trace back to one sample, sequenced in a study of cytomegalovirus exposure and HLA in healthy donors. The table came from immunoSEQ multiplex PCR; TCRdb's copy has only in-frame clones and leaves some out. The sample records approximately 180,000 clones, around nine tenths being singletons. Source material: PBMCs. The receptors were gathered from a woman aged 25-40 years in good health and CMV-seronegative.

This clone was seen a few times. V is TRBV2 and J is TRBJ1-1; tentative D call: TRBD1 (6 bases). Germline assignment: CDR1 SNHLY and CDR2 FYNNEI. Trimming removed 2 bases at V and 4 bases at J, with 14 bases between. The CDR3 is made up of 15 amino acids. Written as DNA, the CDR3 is TGTGCCAGCAGTGAATACTTAGTAGGGGGCACTGAAGCTTTCTTT. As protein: CASSEYLVGGTEAFF.

DNA for the CDR3: TGTGCCAGTAGTCCGGGGACAGGGGGCTACGAGCAGTACTTC. Translated, it gives CASSPGTGGYEQYF. J is TRBJ2-7 and V is TRBV19; 11 bases fit TRBD1. This CDR3 contains 14 residues. Germline V CDR1 and CDR2: LNHDA, SQIVND (reference sequence). Unmatched junction bases numbered 3, after V lost 5 bases and J lost 3 bases. Looking up the rest from reference TRBV19 and TRBJ2-7 gives the full variable domain: DGGITQSPKYLFRKEGQNVTLSCEQNLNHDAMYWYRQDPGQGLRLIYYSQIVNDFQKGDIAEGYSVSREKKESFPLTVTSAQKNPTAFYLCASSPGTGGYEQYFGPGTRLTVT.

CDR3 residues: CASSELAGRGYTF. In DNA, the CDR3 is TGTGCCAGCAGTGAATTGGCAGGGAGGGGCTACACCTTC. V and J are TRBV25-1 and TRBJ1-2, with D maybe TRBD1 (5 bases). The CDR3 is 13 residues long. The V and J ends lost 1 base and 8 bases respectively, with 11 bases between them. CDR1 MGHDK and CDR2 SYGVNS come from the germline V gene.

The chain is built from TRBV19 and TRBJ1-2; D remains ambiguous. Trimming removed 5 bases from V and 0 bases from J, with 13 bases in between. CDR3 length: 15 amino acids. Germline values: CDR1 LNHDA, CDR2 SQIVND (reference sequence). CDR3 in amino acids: CASSAILGANYGYTF. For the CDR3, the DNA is TGTGCCAGTAGTGCCATTTTGGGAGCTAACTATGGCTACACCTTC.

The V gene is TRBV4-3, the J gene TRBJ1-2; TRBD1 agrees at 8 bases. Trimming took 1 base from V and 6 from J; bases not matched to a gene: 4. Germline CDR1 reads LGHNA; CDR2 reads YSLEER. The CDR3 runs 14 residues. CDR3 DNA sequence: TGCGCCAGCAGCCAAGGACAGGGGCCCAATGGCTACACCTTC. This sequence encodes CASSQGQGPNGYTF.

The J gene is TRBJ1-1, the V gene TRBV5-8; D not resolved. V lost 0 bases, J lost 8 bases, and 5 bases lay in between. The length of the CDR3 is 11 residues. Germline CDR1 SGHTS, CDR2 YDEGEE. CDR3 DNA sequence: TGTGCCAGCAGCTTGGGGCTGGAAGCTTTCTTT. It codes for CASSLGLEAFF.

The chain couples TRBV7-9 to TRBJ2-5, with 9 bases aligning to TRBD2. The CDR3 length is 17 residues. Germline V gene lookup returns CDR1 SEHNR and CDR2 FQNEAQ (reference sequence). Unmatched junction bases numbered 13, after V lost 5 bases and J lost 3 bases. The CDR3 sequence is CASSNLSLAGSKETQYF. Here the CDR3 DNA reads TGTGCCAGCAGCAACTTGTCGCTAGCGGGATCAAAAGAGACCCAGTACTTC.

This CDR3 is CASRTGTVSGYTF. The CDR3, as DNA: TGTGCCAGCAGGACCGGGACAGTAAGTGGCTACACCTTC. The chain combines TRBV6-1 with TRBJ1-2; 7 nucleotides match TRBD1. Germline lookup yields CDR1 MNHNS and CDR2 SASEGT. J was trimmed by 7 bases and V by 6 bases; bases with no gene match: 8. This CDR3 contains 13 residues.

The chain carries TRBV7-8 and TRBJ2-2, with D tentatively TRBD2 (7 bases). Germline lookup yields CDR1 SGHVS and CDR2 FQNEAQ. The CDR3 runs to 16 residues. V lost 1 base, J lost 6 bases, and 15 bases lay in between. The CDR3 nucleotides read TGTGCCAGCAGCTTAGGGGGGGGCCTTGGGGCCGGGGAGCTGTTTTTT. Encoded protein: CASSLGGGLGAGELFF.

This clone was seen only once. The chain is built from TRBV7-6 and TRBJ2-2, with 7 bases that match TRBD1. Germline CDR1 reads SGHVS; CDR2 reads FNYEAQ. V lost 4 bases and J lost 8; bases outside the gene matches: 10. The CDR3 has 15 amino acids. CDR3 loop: CASSYGRQGLGELFF. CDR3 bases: TGTGCCAGCAGCTATGGGCGACAGGGTTTAGGGGAGCTGTTTTTT.

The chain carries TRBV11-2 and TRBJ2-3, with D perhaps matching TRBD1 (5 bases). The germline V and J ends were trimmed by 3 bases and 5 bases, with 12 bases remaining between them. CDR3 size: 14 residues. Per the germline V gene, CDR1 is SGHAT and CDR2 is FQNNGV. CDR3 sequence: CASSFSGYGDTQYF. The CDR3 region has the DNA TGTGCCAGCAGCTTTTCAGGGTATGGAGATACGCAGTATTTT.

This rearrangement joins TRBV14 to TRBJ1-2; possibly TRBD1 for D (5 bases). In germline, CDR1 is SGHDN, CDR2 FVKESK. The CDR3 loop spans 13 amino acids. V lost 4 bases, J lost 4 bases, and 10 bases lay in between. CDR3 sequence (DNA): TGTGCCAGCAGCCTCGACAGAATCTATGGCTACACCTTC. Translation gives CASSLDRIYGYTF.

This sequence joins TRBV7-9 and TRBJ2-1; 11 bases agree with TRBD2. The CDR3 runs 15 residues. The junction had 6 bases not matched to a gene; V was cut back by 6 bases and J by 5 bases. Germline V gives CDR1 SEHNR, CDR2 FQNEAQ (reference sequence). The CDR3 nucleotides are TGTGCCAGCAGTTTTACTAGCGGGGGTCACAATGAGCAGTTCTTC. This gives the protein CASSFTSGGHNEQFF.

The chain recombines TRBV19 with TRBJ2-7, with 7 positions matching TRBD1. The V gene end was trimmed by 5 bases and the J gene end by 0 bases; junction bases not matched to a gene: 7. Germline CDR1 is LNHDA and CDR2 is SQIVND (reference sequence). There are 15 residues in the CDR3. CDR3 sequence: CASSSSTGSSYEQYF. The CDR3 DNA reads TGTGCCAGTAGTTCATCGACAGGGAGCTCCTACGAGCAGTACTTC.

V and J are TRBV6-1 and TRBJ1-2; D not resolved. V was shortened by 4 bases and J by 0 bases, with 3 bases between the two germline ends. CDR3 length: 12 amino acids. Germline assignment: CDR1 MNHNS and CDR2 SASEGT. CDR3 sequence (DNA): TGTGCCAGCAGTGCCTCTAACTATGGCTACACCTTC. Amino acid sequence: CASSASNYGYTF.

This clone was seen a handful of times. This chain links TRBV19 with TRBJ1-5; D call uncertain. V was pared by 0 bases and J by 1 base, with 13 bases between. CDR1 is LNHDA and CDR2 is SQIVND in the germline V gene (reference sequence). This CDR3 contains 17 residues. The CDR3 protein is CASSIDGGLRSNQPQHF. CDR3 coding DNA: TGTGCCAGTAGTATAGATGGAGGGTTAAGGAGCAATCAGCCCCAGCATTTT.

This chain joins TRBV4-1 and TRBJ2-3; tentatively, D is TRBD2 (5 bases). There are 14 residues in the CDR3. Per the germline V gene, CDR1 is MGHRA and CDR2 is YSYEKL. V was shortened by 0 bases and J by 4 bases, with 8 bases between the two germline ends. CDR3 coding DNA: TGCGCCAGCAGCCAAGATCTCGGGGCAGATACGCAGTATTTT. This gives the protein CASSQDLGADTQYF.

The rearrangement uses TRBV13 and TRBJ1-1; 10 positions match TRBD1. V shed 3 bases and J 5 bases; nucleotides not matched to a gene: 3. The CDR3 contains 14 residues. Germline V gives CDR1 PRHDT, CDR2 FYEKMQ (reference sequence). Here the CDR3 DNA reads TGTGCCAGCAGCTTGGACAGGGGGGTGACTGAAGCTTTCTTT. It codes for CASSLDRGVTEAFF. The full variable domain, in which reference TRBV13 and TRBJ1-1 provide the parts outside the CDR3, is AAGVIQSPRHLIKEKRETATLKCYPIPRHDTVYWYQQGPGQDPQFLISFYEKMQSDKGSIPDRFSAQQFSDYHSELNMSSLELGDSALYFCASSLDRGVTEAFFGQGTRLTVV.

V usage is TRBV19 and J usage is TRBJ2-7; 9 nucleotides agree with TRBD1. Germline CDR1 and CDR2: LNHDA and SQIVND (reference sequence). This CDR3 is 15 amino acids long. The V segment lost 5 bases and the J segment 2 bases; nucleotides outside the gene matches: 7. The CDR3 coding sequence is TGTGCCAGTAGTTTTAACAGGGGGCGGACCTACGAGCAGTACTTC. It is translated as CASSFNRGRTYEQYF.

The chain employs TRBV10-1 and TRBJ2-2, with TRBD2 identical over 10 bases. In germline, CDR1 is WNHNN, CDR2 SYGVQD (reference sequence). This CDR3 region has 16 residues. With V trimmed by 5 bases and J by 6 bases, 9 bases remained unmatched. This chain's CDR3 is CASSNGLAVASGELFF. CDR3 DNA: TGCGCCAGCAGTAATGGACTAGCGGTTGCTTCCGGGGAGCTGTTTTTT.

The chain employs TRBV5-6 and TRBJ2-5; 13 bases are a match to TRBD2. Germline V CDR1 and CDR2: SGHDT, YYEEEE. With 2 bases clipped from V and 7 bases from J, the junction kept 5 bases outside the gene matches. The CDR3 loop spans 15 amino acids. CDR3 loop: CASSLLAGGPGTQYF. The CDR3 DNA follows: TGTGCCAGCAGCTTACTAGCGGGGGGGCCGGGGACCCAGTACTTC.

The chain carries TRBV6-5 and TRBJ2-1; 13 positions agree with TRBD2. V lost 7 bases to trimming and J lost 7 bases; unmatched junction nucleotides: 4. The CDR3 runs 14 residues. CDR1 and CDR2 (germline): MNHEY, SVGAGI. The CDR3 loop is CASKLAGGRNEQFF. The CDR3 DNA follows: TGTGCCAGCAAACTAGCGGGGGGGCGGAATGAGCAGTTCTTC.

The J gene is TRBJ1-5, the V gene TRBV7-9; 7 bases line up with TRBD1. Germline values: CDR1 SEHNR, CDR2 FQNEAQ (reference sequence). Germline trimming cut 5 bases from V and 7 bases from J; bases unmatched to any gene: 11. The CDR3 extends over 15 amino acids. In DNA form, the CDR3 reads TGTGCCAGCAGCACCGACAGGGTAACAGGACAGCCCCAGCATTTT. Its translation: CASSTDRVTGQPQHF.

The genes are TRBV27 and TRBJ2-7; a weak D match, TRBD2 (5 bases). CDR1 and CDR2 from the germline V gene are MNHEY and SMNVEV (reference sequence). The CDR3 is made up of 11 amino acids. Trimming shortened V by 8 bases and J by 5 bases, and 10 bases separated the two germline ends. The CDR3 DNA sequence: TGTGCCAGCGGGAGCCGGCACGAGCAGTACTTC. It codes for CASGSRHEQYF.

The CDR3: CASSLERGFYEQYF. CDR3 nucleotide sequence: TGCGCCAGCAGCTTGGAGCGCGGTTTCTACGAGCAGTACTTC. This chain connects TRBV5-1 to TRBJ2-7; no reliable D call. This CDR3 region has 14 residues. The germline gives CDR1 SGHRS, CDR2 YFSETQ. V lost 0 bases, J lost 3 bases, and 10 bases lay in between.

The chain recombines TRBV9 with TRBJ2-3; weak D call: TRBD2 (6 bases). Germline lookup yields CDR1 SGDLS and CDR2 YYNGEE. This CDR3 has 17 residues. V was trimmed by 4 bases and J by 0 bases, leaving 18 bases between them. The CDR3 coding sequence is TGTGCCAGCAGCCTTATGTCCGTGGGGACTAGCACAGATACGCAGTATTTT. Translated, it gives CASSLMSVGTSTDTQYF.